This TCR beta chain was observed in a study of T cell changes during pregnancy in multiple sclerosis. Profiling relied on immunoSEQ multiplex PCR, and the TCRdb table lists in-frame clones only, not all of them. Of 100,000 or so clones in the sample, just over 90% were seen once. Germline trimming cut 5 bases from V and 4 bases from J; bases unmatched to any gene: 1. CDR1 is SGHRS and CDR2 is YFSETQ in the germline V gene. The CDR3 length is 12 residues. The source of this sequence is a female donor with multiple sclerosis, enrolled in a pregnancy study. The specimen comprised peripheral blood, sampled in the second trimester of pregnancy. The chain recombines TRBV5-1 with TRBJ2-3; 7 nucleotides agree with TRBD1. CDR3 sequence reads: CASRQGADTQYF. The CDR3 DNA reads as TGCGCCAGCAGGCAGGGGGCAGATACGCAGTATTTT.